These T cell receptor beta chains were read from a single sample in a study of T-cell memory formation after mild COVID-19. In TCRdb, the 5' RACE reads were re-called with MiXCR into one record per CDR3 protein. The sample lists some 300,000 distinct CDR3 sequences; 20% to 25% were seen once. What was sequenced was PBMCs or a T cell subset sorted from them (not recorded which). The receptor source for this set is a man younger than 30 who had mild COVID-19 (a few samples of this study predate the infection). Cell type and time point are not known. Each CDR3 is given with its conserved first and last residue. The order of the fields is CDR3 protein, CDR3 DNA, clone size, J gene, V gene, D gene. The D gene is left open where the match is weak. Size values are once, few and many counts, or a class for expanded clones, and some rows have none.

CDR3aa: CASSPEDSGGNSEQFF
CDR3nt: TGTGCCAGCAGCCCTGAGGATAGCGGGGGTAATAGTGAGCAGTTCTTC
abundance: NA
j_gene: TRBJ2-1
v_gene: TRBV7-3
d_gene: TRBD2

CDR3aa: CASSHRGNQPQHF
CDR3nt: TGTGCCAGCAGTCACAGGGGGAATCAGCCCCAGCATTTT
abundance: few
j_gene: TRBJ1-5
v_gene: TRBV6-5
d_gene: TRBD1

CDR3aa: CASSQGAGELDGELFF
CDR3nt: TGCGCCAGCAGCCAAGGCGCGGGGGAGTTGGACGGGGAGCTGTTTTTT
abundance: NA
j_gene: TRBJ2-2
v_gene: TRBV4-3
d_gene: TRBD2

CDR3aa: CASSNPGVDNTEAFF
CDR3nt: TGTGCCAGCAGCAACCCAGGGGTTGACAACACTGAAGCTTTCTTT
abundance: NA
j_gene: TRBJ1-1
v_gene: TRBV11-2
d_gene: NA

CDR3aa: CASSPGQWGTEAFF
CDR3nt: TGCGCCAGCAGCCCGGGACAGTGGGGAACTGAAGCTTTCTTT
abundance: NA
j_gene: TRBJ1-1
v_gene: TRBV4-3
d_gene: TRBD1

CDR3aa: CASSSEGAQSPLHF
CDR3nt: TGTGCCAGCAGTTCAGAGGGGGCGCAGTCACCCCTCCACTTT
abundance: NA
j_gene: TRBJ1-6
v_gene: TRBV6-6
d_gene: TRBD1

CDR3aa: CAISQGMTDTQYF
CDR3nt: TGTGCCATCTCCCAGGGTATGACAGATACGCAGTATTTT
abundance: few
j_gene: TRBJ2-3
v_gene: TRBV10-3
d_gene: NA

CDR3aa: CSVGRQEDTQYF
CDR3nt: TGCAGCGTTGGGCGACAGGAAGATACGCAGTATTTT
abundance: NA
j_gene: TRBJ2-3
v_gene: TRBV29-1
d_gene: NA

CDR3aa: CASSLNPGPRREETQYF
CDR3nt: TGCGCCAGCAGCTTGAATCCGGGTCCCCGTCGGGAAGAGACCCAGTACTTC
abundance: few
j_gene: TRBJ2-5
v_gene: TRBV5-1
d_gene: NA

CDR3aa: CATSDPYPRLAGNTGELFF
CDR3nt: TGTGCCACCAGTGACCCCTACCCCAGACTAGCGGGAAACACCGGGGAGCTGTTTTTT
abundance: NA
j_gene: TRBJ2-2
v_gene: TRBV24-1
d_gene: TRBD2

CDR3aa: CASRLRTGSGELFF
CDR3nt: TGTGCCAGCAGGCTAAGGACAGGGTCCGGGGAGCTGTTTTTT
abundance: once
j_gene: TRBJ2-2
v_gene: TRBV4-2
d_gene: TRBD1

CDR3aa: CSASLQGRKYEQYF
CDR3nt: TGCAGTGCTAGTTTACAGGGGAGGAAGTACGAGCAGTACTTC
abundance: NA
j_gene: TRBJ2-7
v_gene: TRBV20-1
d_gene: NA

CDR3aa: CASGREADTQYF
CDR3nt: TGCGCCAGCGGGAGGGAAGCCGATACGCAGTATTTT
abundance: many
j_gene: TRBJ2-3
v_gene: TRBV5-1
d_gene: TRBD2

CDR3aa: CASSLDDTQYF
CDR3nt: TGTGCCAGCAGTTTGGACGATACGCAGTATTTT
abundance: few
j_gene: TRBJ2-3
v_gene: TRBV6-5
d_gene: NA

CDR3aa: CASSYLSGTGELFF
CDR3nt: TGTGCCAGCAGTTACCTCTCGGGGACCGGGGAGCTGTTTTTT
abundance: few
j_gene: TRBJ2-2
v_gene: TRBV6-6
d_gene: NA

CDR3aa: CASSPGISTDTQYF
CDR3nt: TGTGCCAGCTCACCAGGGATCAGCACAGATACGCAGTATTTT
abundance: once
j_gene: TRBJ2-3
v_gene: TRBV18
d_gene: NA

CDR3aa: CSARVEATINEKLFF
CDR3nt: TGCAGTGCTAGAGTTGAGGCCACAATCAATGAAAAACTGTTTTTT
abundance: few
j_gene: TRBJ1-4
v_gene: TRBV20-1
d_gene: NA

CDR3aa: CASSQDSFTESSPLHF
CDR3nt: TGCGCCAGCAGCCAAGATTCCTTCACAGAGAGTTCACCCCTCCACTTT
abundance: few
j_gene: TRBJ1-6
v_gene: TRBV4-3
d_gene: NA

CDR3aa: CASSPPSGTYEQYF
CDR3nt: TGTGCCAGCTCACCACCTTCAGGGACCTACGAGCAGTACTTC
abundance: few
j_gene: TRBJ2-7
v_gene: TRBV18
d_gene: NA

CDR3aa: CASSSPRSPVPYEQYF
CDR3nt: TGTGCCAGCAGTTCCCCTCGGTCTCCGGTCCCCTACGAGCAGTACTTC
abundance: NA
j_gene: TRBJ2-7
v_gene: TRBV6-5
d_gene: NA

CDR3aa: CSAKDRGYGYTF
CDR3nt: TGCAGTGCCAAGGACAGGGGCTATGGCTACACCTTC
abundance: few
j_gene: TRBJ1-2
v_gene: TRBV20-1
d_gene: TRBD1

CDR3aa: CASTRGTRYEQYF
CDR3nt: TGTGCCAGCACGCGGGGCACTAGGTACGAGCAGTACTTC
abundance: NA
j_gene: TRBJ2-7
v_gene: TRBV6-5
d_gene: NA

CDR3aa: CASSQDNRGDYGYTF
CDR3nt: TGTGCCAGCAGCCAAGATAACAGGGGGGACTATGGCTACACCTTC
abundance: NA
j_gene: TRBJ1-2
v_gene: TRBV3-1
d_gene: TRBD1

CDR3aa: CASSLSSGGKTYNEQFF
CDR3nt: TGTGCCAGCAGTTTGAGTTCGGGGGGCAAAACCTACAATGAGCAGTTCTTC
abundance: many
j_gene: TRBJ2-1
v_gene: TRBV12-3/TRBV12-4
d_gene: NA

CDR3aa: CASSPGKLSTDTQYF
CDR3nt: TGCGCCAGCAGCCCTGGGAAGCTGAGCACAGATACGCAGTATTTT
abundance: NA
j_gene: TRBJ2-3
v_gene: TRBV5-1
d_gene: NA

CDR3aa: CASSLGRLVRTGELFF
CDR3nt: TGTGCCAGCAGCTTGGGGCGTTTAGTAAGAACCGGGGAGCTGTTTTTT
abundance: NA
j_gene: TRBJ2-2
v_gene: TRBV5-5
d_gene: NA

CDR3aa: CASSLTSGGPQETQYF
CDR3nt: TGTGCCAGCAGTTTAACTAGCGGGGGTCCCCAAGAGACCCAGTACTTC
abundance: many
j_gene: TRBJ2-5
v_gene: TRBV12-3/TRBV12-4
d_gene: TRBD2

CDR3aa: CASSDTGAVGYTF
CDR3nt: TGTGCCAGTAGTGACACAGGGGCGGTTGGCTACACCTTC
abundance: few
j_gene: TRBJ1-2
v_gene: TRBV19
d_gene: TRBD1

CDR3aa: CASSGTSIRGDTQYF
CDR3nt: TGTGCCAGCAGTGGGACTAGCATTCGAGGAGATACGCAGTATTTT
abundance: few
j_gene: TRBJ2-3
v_gene: TRBV12-3/TRBV12-4
d_gene: TRBD2

CDR3aa: CASSVFPRGESSNYGYTF
CDR3nt: TGTGCCAGCAGCGTCTTCCCCAGGGGGGAATCCTCTAACTATGGCTACACCTTC
abundance: NA
j_gene: TRBJ1-2
v_gene: TRBV9
d_gene: TRBD1

CDR3aa: CASRGADTQYF
CDR3nt: TGCGCCAGCAGGGGGGCGGATACGCAGTATTTT
abundance: many
j_gene: TRBJ2-3
v_gene: TRBV7-9
d_gene: NA

CDR3aa: CASRRQAGELFF
CDR3nt: TGTGCCAGCAGGCGACAGGCCGGGGAGCTGTTTTTT
abundance: many
j_gene: TRBJ2-2
v_gene: TRBV7-9
d_gene: NA

CDR3aa: CATSDTPFSGGTDTQYF
CDR3nt: TGTGCCACCAGTGACACCCCTTTTAGCGGGGGCACAGATACGCAGTATTTT
abundance: NA
j_gene: TRBJ2-3
v_gene: TRBV24-1
d_gene: TRBD2

CDR3aa: CASSSPWIKPYEQYF
CDR3nt: TGTGCCAGCAGCTCCCCCTGGATCAAACCCTACGAGCAGTACTTC
abundance: NA
j_gene: TRBJ2-7
v_gene: TRBV7-6
d_gene: NA

CDR3aa: CASSLGDRGTGELFF
CDR3nt: TGTGCCAGCAGTTTGGGGGACAGGGGTACCGGGGAGCTGTTTTTT
abundance: few
j_gene: TRBJ2-2
v_gene: TRBV12-3/TRBV12-4
d_gene: TRBD1

CDR3aa: CASSSNRGGIGELFF
CDR3nt: TGTGCCAGCAGCTCAAACAGGGGAGGAATAGGGGAGCTGTTTTTT
abundance: few
j_gene: TRBJ2-2
v_gene: TRBV7-2
d_gene: NA

CDR3aa: CASSPPGTTRAYEQYF
CDR3nt: TGTGCCAGCTCACCACCTGGGACAACGCGTGCCTACGAGCAGTACTTC
abundance: few
j_gene: TRBJ2-7
v_gene: TRBV18
d_gene: NA

CDR3aa: CASSDGSSRGGYTF
CDR3nt: TGTGCCAGCAGCGATGGGTCCTCACGGGGAGGCTACACCTTC
abundance: few
j_gene: TRBJ1-2
v_gene: TRBV7-9
d_gene: NA

CDR3aa: CSAKTGLSGWDEQFF
CDR3nt: TGCAGTGCCAAAACGGGACTTAGCGGTTGGGATGAGCAGTTCTTC
abundance: few
j_gene: TRBJ2-1
v_gene: TRBV20-1
d_gene: NA

CDR3aa: CASSILGETGRRTEAFF
CDR3nt: TGCGCCAGCAGCATACTAGGGGAGACAGGAAGAAGGACTGAAGCTTTCTTT
abundance: NA
j_gene: TRBJ1-1
v_gene: TRBV5-1
d_gene: NA

CDR3aa: CASSLASANTEAFF
CDR3nt: TGCGCCAGCAGCTTGGCCTCGGCGAACACTGAAGCTTTCTTT
abundance: NA
j_gene: TRBJ1-1
v_gene: TRBV5-1
d_gene: NA

CDR3aa: CASSPLWETLQDYGYTF
CDR3nt: TGTGCCAGCAGCCCTCTGTGGGAAACACTCCAGGACTATGGCTACACCTTC
abundance: few
j_gene: TRBJ1-2
v_gene: TRBV4-2
d_gene: NA

CDR3aa: CSAPSARVGNEQFF
CDR3nt: TGCAGTGCCCCGTCGGCTAGAGTTGGGAATGAGCAGTTCTTC
abundance: few
j_gene: TRBJ2-1
v_gene: TRBV20-1
d_gene: NA

CDR3aa: CASSISGTNDYGYTF
CDR3nt: TGTGCCAGCAGCATCTCCGGGACAAATGACTATGGCTACACCTTC
abundance: NA
j_gene: TRBJ1-2
v_gene: TRBV7-9
d_gene: NA

CDR3aa: CASRSPGRSTQFF
CDR3nt: TGTGCCAGCAGGAGTCCTGGCAGGTCCACTCAGTTCTTC
abundance: NA
j_gene: TRBJ2-1
v_gene: TRBV27
d_gene: NA

CDR3aa: CATSDQDREQFF
CDR3nt: TGTGCCACCAGTGATCAGGACCGCGAGCAGTTCTTC
abundance: many
j_gene: TRBJ2-1
v_gene: TRBV24-1
d_gene: NA

CDR3aa: CASSQHSDSSGNTIYF
CDR3nt: TGCGCCAGCAGCCAGCATTCCGACAGCTCTGGAAACACCATATATTTT
abundance: few
j_gene: TRBJ1-3
v_gene: TRBV4-1
d_gene: NA

CDR3aa: CASGGQPNTEAFF
CDR3nt: TGTGCCAGCGGGGGACAGCCGAACACTGAAGCTTTCTTT
abundance: NA
j_gene: TRBJ1-1
v_gene: TRBV7-2
d_gene: TRBD1

CDR3aa: CASSSSFGSVLTF
CDR3nt: TGCGCCAGCAGCTCGTCCTTTGGGAGCGTCCTGACTTTC
abundance: many
j_gene: TRBJ2-6
v_gene: TRBV5-1
d_gene: NA

CDR3aa: CASSLGGGETYGYTF
CDR3nt: TGTGCCAGCAGCTTAGGAGGTGGGGAGACCTATGGCTACACCTTC
abundance: few
j_gene: TRBJ1-2
v_gene: TRBV7-2
d_gene: NA

CDR3aa: CASSLGRLTDTQYF
CDR3nt: TGTGCCAGCAGCTTAGGCAGACTCACAGATACGCAGTATTTT
abundance: many
j_gene: TRBJ2-3
v_gene: TRBV7-2
d_gene: NA

CDR3aa: CASSSQGGITEAFF
CDR3nt: TGTGCCAGCAGCTCACAGGGGGGGATCACTGAAGCTTTCTTT
abundance: NA
j_gene: TRBJ1-1
v_gene: TRBV11-3
d_gene: TRBD1

CDR3aa: CATSEDRGRGDNEQFF
CDR3nt: TGTGCCACCAGTGAAGACAGGGGGCGCGGGGACAATGAGCAGTTCTTC
abundance: NA
j_gene: TRBJ2-1
v_gene: TRBV24-1
d_gene: TRBD1

CDR3aa: CASSPGVATGELFF
CDR3nt: TGTGCCAGCAGCCCAGGGGTGGCTACCGGGGAGCTGTTTTTT
abundance: many
j_gene: TRBJ2-2
v_gene: TRBV5-4
d_gene: NA

CDR3aa: CSLRQGADTQYF
CDR3nt: TGCAGCCTGCGTCAGGGGGCAGATACGCAGTATTTT
abundance: NA
j_gene: TRBJ2-3
v_gene: TRBV29-1
d_gene: TRBD1

CDR3aa: CASSLFGPERIQYF
CDR3nt: TGTGCCAGCAGCCTATTCGGCCCGGAGCGCATTCAGTACTTC
abundance: NA
j_gene: TRBJ2-4
v_gene: TRBV3-1
d_gene: NA

CDR3aa: CASSVGGAGELFF
CDR3nt: TGTGCCAGCAGCGTAGGGGGGGCCGGGGAGCTGTTTTTT
abundance: many
j_gene: TRBJ2-2
v_gene: TRBV9
d_gene: NA

CDR3aa: CSARDRVPYGYTF
CDR3nt: TGCAGTGCTAGAGACCGGGTGCCCTATGGCTACACCTTC
abundance: NA
j_gene: TRBJ1-2
v_gene: TRBV20-1
d_gene: NA

CDR3aa: CASSGRDNEQFF
CDR3nt: TGTGCCAGCAGCGGCAGGGATAACGAGCAGTTCTTC
abundance: NA
j_gene: TRBJ2-1
v_gene: TRBV7-8
d_gene: NA

CDR3aa: CASHSTGAGSYNEQFF
CDR3nt: TGTGCCAGTCACTCCACGGGGGCGGGATCCTACAATGAGCAGTTCTTC
abundance: few
j_gene: TRBJ2-1
v_gene: TRBV9
d_gene: NA